The text below deals with one T cell receptor (beta chain). Its specificity is unknown. This CDR3 contains 15 residues. CDR1 LNHNV and CDR2 YYDKDF come from the germline V gene (reference sequence). V was trimmed by 5 bases and J by 1 base, leaving 14 bases between them. The data were taken from a study of shared clonotypes between healthy human individuals. Study-wide points: The authors sampled blood alone, and tissue repertoires likely differ. Clonotypes shared by all four donors outscored non-shared clonotypes in generation probability.

Authors' methods: ImmunoSEQ output held junction-only sequences without quality scores, so filtering differed. Generated by immunoSEQ multiplex PCR, the TCRdb table keeps only in-frame clones and is missing some. V, J and clone size are taken as reported in that table, and D and trimming were inferred from the DNA itself. Among 2 million to 2.5 million clones listed, about 90% were seen once. The chain links TRBV15 to TRBJ2-5, with D perhaps matching TRBD2 (6 bases). Sequences were obtained from naive CD4+ T cells from PBMCs. The subset here: CD45RA+ positively selected. The clonotype was recovered from a man between 18 and 29 years old in good health. Some clones in this sample may be carry-over from other donors' samples. The CDR3 loop is CATSGGRRGQETQYF. The CDR3 DNA is TGTGCCACCAGCGGGGGTAGGAGGGGCCAAGAGACCCAGTACTTC.